This T cell receptor (beta chain) comes out of a study of blood T cell repertoires in COVID-19. Study-level background: Some COVID-19 samples were acute and others convalescent; all came from the United States, Italy and Spain. Sources were T cells, B-cell-depleted T cells, or PBMCs; the material itself was cDNA or gDNA.

This clone showed up just once. V dropped 0 bases and J dropped 4 bases, with 10 bases sitting between them. Germline CDR1 reads MNHEY; CDR2 reads SVGAGI. CDR3 length: 15 amino acids. Source study methods: By means of reference gene primer amplification, nucleated cell counts were estimated. The protocol was immunoSEQ multiplex PCR, while the TCRdb copy is restricted to in-frame clones and leaves out a portion. The V and J calls and clone size are taken from that table; D and trimming were inferred from the DNA. This table has 250,000 to 350,000 clones, 80% to 90% appearing once. This clonotype was obtained from a woman aged 70-85 years with COVID-19, enrolled during active disease. The chain has TRBV6-5 and TRBJ2-1, with D possibly TRBD1 on 5 matching bases. Material for sequencing was peripheral blood. CDR3 sequence (DNA): TGTGCCAGCAGTTACTCGAATGGGGCTTACAATGAGCAGTTCTTC. Protein: CASSYSNGAYNEQFF.